The rows below give T cell receptor beta chains drawn from one sample of a study of blood T cell repertoires in COVID-19. TCRdb's copy holds only in-frame clones and misses some; the assay was immunoSEQ multiplex PCR. The data hold 20,000 to 25,000 clones, with 80% to 85% observed a single time. Sequenced sample: peripheral blood. These receptors all stem from a man aged 70 or older with acute or convalescent COVID-19. CDR3s include the opening cysteine and the closing phenylalanine or tryptophan. The D gene is left open where the match is weak. Clone size is shown for a subset of rows, as once, few, many or a class of expanded clone.

j_call v_call clone_size d_call cdr3_aa cdr3_nt
TRBJ2-7 TRBV10-2 few TRBD1 CASRESGTGVYEQYF TGCGCCAGCAGAGAGTCCGGGACAGGCGTCTACGAGCAGTACTTC
TRBJ1-2 TRBV6-5 . TRBD1 CASSYSRTGGSYGYTF TGTGCCAGCAGTTACTCGAGGACAGGGGGCAGCTATGGCTACACCTTC
TRBJ2-2 TRBV5-5 . TRBD1 CASSLIPVGQGGAGELFF TGTGCCAGCAGCTTAATTCCCGTCGGACAGGGGGGCGCCGGGGAGCTGTTTTTT
TRBJ1-1 TRBV20-1 once . CSARRQEQAFF TGCAGTGCTAGGCGACAGGAGCAGGCTTTCTTT
TRBJ2-3 TRBV2 . . CASRQNTQYF TGTGCCAGCAGACAAAATACGCAGTATTTT
TRBJ2-1 TRBV18 . TRBD2 CASSLRLAGLDEQFF TGTGCCAGCTCACTTAGACTAGCGGGATTGGATGAGCAGTTCTTC
TRBJ1-2 TRBV19 . . CASSMVDYGYTF TGTGCCAGTAGTATGGTAGACTATGGCTACACCTTC
TRBJ2-5 TRBV5-1 . . CASSSVGAETQYF TGCGCCAGCAGCTCTGTTGGGGCAGAGACCCAGTACTTC
TRBJ2-5 TRBV6-5 . . CASRHRVGETQYF TGTGCCAGCAGACACAGGGTAGGAGAGACCCAGTACTTC
TRBJ1-3 TRBV10-3 once . CAISGAGTGNTIYF TGTGCCATCAGTGGGGCAGGGACTGGAAACACCATATATTTT
TRBJ2-3 TRBV7-9 few . CASSGGATGRVADTQYF TGTGCCAGCAGCGGGGGGGCGACGGGCAGGGTGGCAGATACGCAGTATTTT
TRBJ2-2 TRBV7-2 . . CASSLESSGQVRGTGELFF TGTGCCAGCAGCTTAGAGTCCTCTGGACAAGTTCGAGGCACCGGGGAGCTGTTTTTT
TRBJ1-5 TRBV18 . TRBD1 CASSPAPGTGTNQPQHF TGTGCCAGCTCACCGGCCCCCGGGACAGGGACCAATCAGCCCCAGCATTTT